This TCR beta chain stems from a study of T cell changes during pregnancy in multiple sclerosis (dated 2019 in TCRdb). Describing the broader study: The study looked at changes in the T cell repertoire across pregnancy in women with multiple sclerosis.

Its CDR3 holds 16 amino acids, cysteine through phenylalanine. Only the CDR3 DNA stays, 48 bases, in frame from base 1. The germline V gene gives CDR1 as MDHEN and CDR2 as SYDVKM. V is reduced by 3 bases and J by 5 bases, leaving a spacing of 19 bases between them. As to this clone: Which antigen it targets is not known. Per-base quality was not reported, and no clone a single base away is much larger than it.

The library was prepared using the immunoSEQ multiplex PCR assay. Here the immuneACCESS table is served through TCRdb, limited to in-frame sequences with V and J called. Missing clones are a known gap in these copies; in checked studies unresolved V genes cover under half, and the rest lacks a known reason. The sample contains fewer than 40,000 clones, roughly 86% of them found a single time. The ten largest clones represent around 9.8% of the sample. Source: CD8+ T cells from peripheral blood mononuclear cells, taken in the first trimester of pregnancy. The clonotype was recovered from a female donor with multiple sclerosis, enrolled in a pregnancy study. The chain uses TRBV28 and TRBJ2-5; tentative D gene TRBD2, with 5 bases matching. The CDR3 corresponds to CASSFYGLLPGETQYF. The DNA sequence follows: TGTGCCAGCAGTTTCTACGGACTCCTACCTGGGGAGACCCAGTACTTC.